The next 10 T cell receptor beta chains were all read from a single sample in a study of T cell responses to AZD1222 COVID-19 vaccine. Some clones are missing from TCRdb's copy, which holds only in-frame ones; the method was immunoSEQ multiplex PCR. The data hold about 68,000 clones, with about 90% observed a single time. The material was peripheral blood, obtained on day 0 of AZD1222 vaccination. The source is an adult in good health.

The chain uses TRBV5-6 and TRBJ2-1, with D tentatively TRBD2 (5 bases). CDR3 length equals 12 residues. Per germline, CDR1 SGHDT and CDR2 YYEEEE. With 5 bases removed from V and 4 bases from J, the gap between germline ends came to 7 bases. CDR3 nucleotide sequence: TGTGCCAGCAGGGACTTGTACAATGAGCAGTTCTTC. As protein: CASRDLYNEQFF.

In this sample, this clone turned up once. The V and J genes are TRBV28 and TRBJ2-7; 7 bases match TRBD1. Germline V gene lookup returns CDR1 MDHEN and CDR2 SYDVKM. The V and J ends lost 6 bases and 1 base, in that order; junction bases with no gene match: 0. This CDR3 is built from 12 residues. This CDR3 is CASRTGSYEQYF. The DNA of the CDR3 is TGTGCCAGCAGGACAGGGTCCTACGAGCAGTACTTC.

The rearrangement joins TRBV7-2 to TRBJ2-1, with TRBD2 matching over 8 bases. CDR3 length equals 15 residues. Trimming at V came to 4 bases and at J to 6 bases, leaving 8 bases not matched to a gene. CDR1 and CDR2 (germline): SGHTA, FQGNSA. The CDR3 DNA follows: TGTGCCAGCAGCTCAAGGACTAGCACCTCCAATGAGCAGTTCTTC. Translated: CASSSRTSTSNEQFF. The whole variable domain, filled in from reference TRBV7-2 and TRBJ2-1, reads GAGVSQSPSNKVTEKGKDVELRCDPISGHTALYWYRQSLGQGLEFLIYFQGNSAPDKSGLPSDRFSAERTGGSVSTLTIQRTQQEDSAVYLCASSSRTSTSNEQFFGPGTRLTVL.

This chain joins TRBV28 and TRBJ2-7, with TRBD1 matching over 9 bases. V was pared by 3 bases and J by 4 bases, with 4 bases of the junction left unmatched. The CDR3 contains 14 residues. The germline CDR1 and CDR2 sequences are MDHEN and SYDVKM. CDR3 nucleotide sequence: TGTGCCAGCAGTTTGCCGACAGGGGGTTACGAGCAGTACTTC. Residues: CASSLPTGGYEQYF. The entire variable domain, with the rest obtained from reference TRBV28 and TRBJ2-7, is as follows: DVKVTQSSRYLVKRTGEKVFLECVQDMDHENMFWYRQDPGLGLRLIYFSYDVKMKEKGDIPEGYSVSREKKERFSLILESASTNQTSMYLCASSLPTGGYEQYFGPGTRLTVT.

J is TRBJ2-1 and V is TRBV3-1 (or the pseudogene TRBV3-2); D possibly corresponds to TRBD1 (6 bases). CDR1 and CDR2 (germline): LGHDT, YNNKEL (reference sequence). The CDR3 runs to 15 residues. The V end lost 2 bases, the J end lost 4 bases, and 12 bases lay between the germline ends. This CDR3 reads CASSQPPDSYNEQFF. In DNA form, the CDR3 reads TGTGCCAGCAGCCAACCCCCGGACAGTTACAATGAGCAGTTCTTC.

The V gene is TRBV27, the J gene TRBJ2-1, with D tentatively TRBD2 (6 bases). Trimming took 5 bases from V and 0 from J, leaving 8 bases between them. Germline V gene sequence: CDR1 MNHEY, CDR2 SMNVEV (reference sequence). The CDR3 is 14 amino acids. CDR3 coding DNA: TGTGCCAGCAGTGGCGGGACCTCCTACAATGAGCAGTTCTTC. Its protein product is CASSGGTSYNEQFF.

The rearrangement links TRBV5-1 to TRBJ1-1, with TRBD1 as a possible D gene (5 bases). CDR3 length equals 15 residues. The V gene lost 3 bases and the J gene lost 0 bases, with 12 bases spanning the gap. Looked up from germline, CDR1 is SGHRS and CDR2 is YFSETQ. The CDR3 loop is CASSSRGHMNTEAFF. As DNA, the CDR3 is TGCGCCAGCAGCTCCCGGGGCCATATGAACACTGAAGCTTTCTTT.

In its sample, this clone was seen once. This chain joins TRBV10-2 and TRBJ1-2; weak D call: TRBD1 (5 bases). The CDR3 is made up of 13 amino acids. V lost 7 bases to trimming and J lost 4 bases, with 13 bases between them. Germline V CDR1 and CDR2: WSHSY, SAAADI. Written as DNA, the CDR3 is TGCGCCAGCACCCCGGGACTCCCCTATGGCTACACCTTC. This encodes CASTPGLPYGYTF.

This chain uses TRBV18 with TRBJ2-3, with 8 bases matching TRBD2. The CDR3 is made up of 15 amino acids. Trimming took 1 base from V and 2 from J; bases not matched to a gene: 2. The germline CDR1 and CDR2 sequences are KGHSH and LQKENI. CDR3 in DNA: TGTGCCAGCTCACCACTAGCGGGACCCACAGATACGCAGTATTTT. This gives the protein CASSPLAGPTDTQYF.

The chain employs TRBV14 and TRBJ1-2; D is uncertain. The V gene's germline CDR1 is SGHDN and CDR2 FVKESK. The CDR3 is 14 residues long. With 4 bases removed from V and 0 bases from J, the gap between germline ends came to 9 bases. CDR3 loop: CASSLSQTNYGYTF. The CDR3 coding sequence is TGTGCCAGCAGCCTCAGTCAAACTAACTATGGCTACACCTTC.